Below are 21 T cell receptor beta chains sequenced from a single sample in a study of cytomegalovirus exposure and HLA in healthy donors (dated by TCRdb to 2015 to 2018). To prepare the library, the immunoSEQ multiplex PCR assay was applied. For the multiplex PCR, a mixture combining 60 forward primers for TCR Vbeta segments and 13 reverse primers for TCR Jbeta segments was used. TCRdb holds this immuneACCESS table with in-frame rearrangements only. Some clones are missing; in checked studies, unresolved V genes explain under half, and the rest has no known cause. Recorded for this sample are approximately 200,000 clones; approximately 85% of them occurred a single time. The ten most abundant clones make up approximately 2.2% of the sample. The sequencing input was PBMCs. These receptors were taken from a woman aged 45-65 years in good health and CMV-seronegative.

This chain connects TRBV28 to TRBJ1-5, with D tentatively TRBD1 (6 bases). Germline V lookup: CDR1 MDHEN, CDR2 SYDVKM. Trimming pared 1 base from V and 6 bases from J, leaving 10 bases between. The CDR3 runs to 14 residues. This CDR3 is CASSLSQGSQPQHF. DNA for the CDR3: TGTGCCAGCAGTTTATCGCAGGGGAGTCAGCCCCAGCATTTT.

This chain uses TRBV30 with TRBJ2-7; 11 bases map to TRBD2. V gave up 0 bases and J gave up 6 bases; unmatched junction bases: 4. This CDR3 has 14 residues. CDR1 is GTSNPN, CDR2 SVGIG, per germline (reference sequence). This CDR3 is CAWSVLAGAGEQYF. CDR3 nucleotide sequence: TGTGCCTGGAGTGTACTAGCGGGAGCGGGCGAGCAGTACTTC.

The chain employs TRBV28 and TRBJ2-7, with TRBD2 matching 10 bases. The CDR3 is 15 amino acids. CDR1 is MDHEN and CDR2 is SYDVKM in the germline V gene. V lost 5 bases, J lost 5 bases, and 9 bases stayed unmatched. CDR3 nucleotides: TGTGCCAGCAGTGCACCCAGCGGGAGGGCCCACGAGCAGTACTTC. It specifies CASSAPSGRAHEQYF.

J is TRBJ1-4 and V is TRBV18; 9 positions match TRBD1. The V and J ends lost 3 bases and 5 bases, in that order; junction bases with no gene match: 4. The CDR3 sequence is 15 residues long. Looked up from germline, CDR1 is KGHSH and CDR2 is LQKENI. The CDR3 sequence is CASSPPDRGNEKLFF. The CDR3 DNA reads as TGTGCCAGCTCACCGCCCGACAGGGGGAATGAAAAACTGTTTTTT.

The chain has TRBV11-1 and TRBJ2-7, with D uncertain. The CDR3 runs to 14 residues. From germline, CDR1 is SGHAT and CDR2 FQDESV (reference sequence). The V end lost 2 bases, the J end lost 2 bases, and 10 bases lay between the germline ends. This chain's CDR3 is CASSLFGQTYEQYF. CDR3 in DNA: TGTGCCAGCAGCTTATTTGGTCAGACCTACGAGCAGTACTTC.

V and J are TRBV18 and TRBJ2-5; 8 bases line up with TRBD2. V lost 2 bases and J lost 5; bases outside the gene matches: 10. CDR1 and CDR2 (germline): KGHSH, LQKENI. This CDR3 spans 16 amino acids. CDR3 nucleotide sequence: TGTGCCAGCTCACCAACGGGAGCGGGAGTAGGGGAGACCCAGTACTTC. As protein: CASSPTGAGVGETQYF.

The rearrangement uses TRBV18 and TRBJ2-1; 9 bases align to TRBD1. Trimming took 3 bases from V and 2 from J; bases not matched to a gene: 2. This CDR3 region has 15 residues. CDR1 is KGHSH, CDR2 LQKENI, per germline. The CDR3 sequence is CASSPYRGPYNEQFF. CDR3 in DNA: TGTGCCAGCTCACCGTACAGGGGGCCCTACAATGAGCAGTTCTTC.

This chain's CDR3 is CASSLERDVSYEQYF. The CDR3, as DNA: TGTGCCAGCAGCTTAGAGCGGGACGTATCCTACGAGCAGTACTTC. The J gene is TRBJ2-7, the V gene TRBV7-8, with TRBD2 matching 7 bases. This CDR3 region has 15 residues. Germline V gene sequence: CDR1 SGHVS, CDR2 FQNEAQ. The junction had 4 bases not matched to a gene; V was cut back by 1 base and J by 1 base.

The chain employs TRBV10-3 and TRBJ1-5; no clear D. The V end was cut by 10 bases, the J end by 6 bases, with 13 bases between. This CDR3 contains 12 residues. Germline CDR1 reads ENHRY; CDR2 reads SYGVKD. CDR3 sequence: CATSGIGQPQHF. Written as DNA, the CDR3 is TGTGCCACCTCGGGGATAGGTCAGCCCCAGCATTTT.

CDR3 in DNA: TGTGCCACCAGCAGAGGAACAGGGGTTTCTGGGGCCAACGTCCTGACTTTC. Amino acid sequence: CATSRGTGVSGANVLTF. The chain employs TRBV15 and TRBJ2-6, with TRBD1 matching over 7 bases. The length of the CDR3 is 17 residues. Germline CDR1 reads LNHNV; CDR2 reads YYDKDF (reference sequence). J gave up 1 base and V 1 base, and 4 bases lay outside the gene matches. Looking up the rest from reference TRBV15 and TRBJ2-6 gives the full variable domain: DAMVIQNPRYQVTQFGKPVTLSCSQTLNHNVMYWYQQKSSQAPKLLFHYYDKDFNNEADTPDNFQSRRPNTSFCFLDIRSPGLGDTAMYLCATSRGTGVSGANVLTFGAGSRLTVL.

The V call is TRBV7-9, the J call TRBJ2-3, with D maybe TRBD1 (5 bases). Per the germline V gene, CDR1 is SEHNR and CDR2 is FQNEAQ (reference sequence). This CDR3 is 13 amino acids long. Trimming took 7 bases from V and 7 from J, leaving 15 bases between them. CDR3 sequence (DNA): TGTGCCAGCAAAGGAATAGGGGCAAATACGCAGTATTTT. It specifies CASKGIGANTQYF.

The chain has TRBV27 and TRBJ2-3, with 15 bases lining up with TRBD2. V dropped 6 bases and J dropped 0; count of bases not matched to a gene: 7. The germline V gene has CDR1 MNHEY and CDR2 SMNVEV (reference sequence). The CDR3 extends over 18 amino acids. The CDR3 protein is CASSRGLAGGPSTDTQYF. The CDR3 nucleotides read TGTGCCAGCAGCCGAGGACTAGCGGGAGGGCCAAGCACAGATACGCAGTATTTT.

The chain is built from TRBV28 and TRBJ2-7, with TRBD2 matching 14 bases. This CDR3 contains 14 residues. Germline CDR1 is MDHEN and CDR2 is SYDVKM. The trim removed 10 bases at V and 7 bases at J, leaving 9 bases unmatched. The CDR3 protein is CAIKGLAGVREQYF. CDR3 in DNA: TGTGCCATCAAGGGACTAGCGGGAGTCCGAGAGCAGTACTTC. Filled out from reference TRBV28 and TRBJ2-7, the complete variable domain reads DVKVTQSSRYLVKRTGEKVFLECVQDMDHENMFWYRQDPGLGLRLIYFSYDVKMKEKGDIPEGYSVSREKKERFSLILESASTNQTSMYLCAIKGLAGVREQYFGPGTRLTVT.

This sequence joins TRBV6-1 and TRBJ1-5; TRBD1 agrees at 9 bases. Germline loops: CDR1 MNHNS, CDR2 SASEGT. Trimming at V came to 2 bases and at J to 2 bases, leaving 4 bases not matched to a gene. This CDR3 is built from 16 residues. The DNA of the CDR3 is TGTGCCAGCAGTGAACGGGACAGGGCTGGCAATCAGCCCCAGCATTTT. Amino acid sequence: CASSERDRAGNQPQHF.

J is TRBJ1-1 and V is TRBV18, with TRBD1 matching over 7 bases. Per the germline V gene, CDR1 is KGHSH and CDR2 is LQKENI. This CDR3 is built from 16 residues. After removal of 2 bases from V and 4 bases from J, the junction contained 10 bases not matched to a gene. For the CDR3, the DNA is TGTGCCAGCTCACCAAATATAGGGGGCTGGGGCACTGAAGCTTTCTTT. Translating gives CASSPNIGGWGTEAFF.

V is TRBV9 and J is TRBJ2-1; TRBD2 agrees at 16 bases. V was pared by 0 bases and J by 4 bases, with 10 bases of the junction left unmatched. Looked up from germline, CDR1 is SGDLS and CDR2 is YYNGEE. The CDR3 runs to 20 residues. For the CDR3, the DNA is TGTGCCAGCAGCGTAGAGGTGGGACTAGCGGGAGGGCCGTCATACAATGAGCAGTTCTTC. Translated: CASSVEVGLAGGPSYNEQFF.

This clone showed up just once. The chain carries TRBV7-2 and TRBJ1-2; D is unclear. Trimming stripped 0 bases from V and 4 bases from J, with 12 bases between. This CDR3 is 15 amino acids long. Germline CDR1 SGHTA, CDR2 FQGNSA. Written as DNA, the CDR3 is TGTGCCAGCAGCTTAGCCCAGGCCATACCCTATGGCTACACCTTC. Translated, it gives CASSLAQAIPYGYTF.

The chain couples TRBV29-1 to TRBJ2-7; D gene uncertain. Germline loops: CDR1 SQVTM, CDR2 ANQGSEA. This CDR3 has 11 residues. V lost 2 bases and J lost 3, with 5 bases in between. This chain's CDR3 is CSVELGYEQYF. The CDR3 DNA reads TGCAGCGTTGAACTCGGCTACGAGCAGTACTTC.

The genes are TRBV19 and TRBJ2-3, with 7 bases aligning to TRBD1. V lost 7 bases and J lost 6; bases outside the gene matches: 13. The germline V gene encodes CDR1 LNHDA and CDR2 SQIVND (reference sequence). The CDR3 is made up of 15 amino acids. CDR3: CASNVRGPVRDTQYF. The CDR3 nucleotides read TGTGCCAGTAATGTAAGGGGGCCCGTGCGCGATACGCAGTATTTT. The full variable domain, rest sourced from reference TRBV19 and TRBJ2-3, is DGGITQSPKYLFRKEGQNVTLSCEQNLNHDAMYWYRQDPGQGLRLIYYSQIVNDFQKGDIAEGYSVSREKKESFPLTVTSAQKNPTAFYLCASNVRGPVRDTQYFGPGTRLTVL.

This clone was picked up one time. The genes are TRBV28 and TRBJ1-5; D might be TRBD1 (6 bases). The CDR3 runs to 15 residues. CDR1 and CDR2 (germline): MDHEN, SYDVKM. V was pared by 4 bases and J by 4 bases, with 14 bases between. The CDR3 coding sequence is TGTGCCAGCAGTTATGGGGCTAGGGGGAATCAGCCCCAGCATTTT. This encodes CASSYGARGNQPQHF.

V gene TRBV7-9 combines with J gene TRBJ2-1, with D possibly TRBD1 on 6 matching bases. The V gene's germline CDR1 is SEHNR and CDR2 FQNEAQ (reference sequence). The CDR3 contains 16 residues. The ends were cut back, 2 bases at V and 4 bases at J, with 15 bases in the middle. The CDR3: CASSLNDRYVYNEQFF. The DNA of the CDR3 is TGTGCCAGCAGCTTAAACGACAGGTATGTTTACAATGAGCAGTTCTTC.